This entry is about one TCR beta chain. No antigen is known for it. This sample is part of a study of cytomegalovirus exposure and HLA in healthy donors. Findings of the study overall: Analyzed later, association rates of TCRs varied across HLA loci, with DRB1 most and HLA-C fewest. A later analysis showed HLA-associated TCR beta chains outstripping equally common others in clonal expansion.

The PCR used 60 Vbeta and 13 Jbeta primers. TCRdb's copy holds only in-frame clones and misses some; the assay was immunoSEQ multiplex PCR. The data hold over 150,000 clones, with 79% observed a single time. CDR1 and CDR2 from the germline V gene are SGHNT and YYREEE (reference sequence). This CDR3 has 11 amino acids. The sample was PBMCs. The TCR originated in a girl aged 10-17 years in good health and CMV-seropositive. The chain carries TRBV5-4 and TRBJ2-5; unclear D gene. This chain's CDR3 is CATRGQETQYF. The CDR3 nucleotides are TGTGCTACCAGAGGTCAAGAGACCCAGTACTTC.